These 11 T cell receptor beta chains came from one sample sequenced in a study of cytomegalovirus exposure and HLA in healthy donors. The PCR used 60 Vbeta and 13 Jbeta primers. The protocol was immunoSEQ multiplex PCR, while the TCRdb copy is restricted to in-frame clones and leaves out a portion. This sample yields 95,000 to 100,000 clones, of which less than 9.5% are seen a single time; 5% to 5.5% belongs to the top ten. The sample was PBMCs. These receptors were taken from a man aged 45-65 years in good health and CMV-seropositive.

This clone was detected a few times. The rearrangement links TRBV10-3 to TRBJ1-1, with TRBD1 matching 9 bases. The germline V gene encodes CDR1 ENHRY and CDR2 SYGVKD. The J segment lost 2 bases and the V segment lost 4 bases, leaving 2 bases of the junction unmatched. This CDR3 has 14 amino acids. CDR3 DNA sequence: TGTGCCATCAGTGGGACAGGGGTTAACACTGAAGCTTTCTTT. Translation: CAISGTGVNTEAFF.

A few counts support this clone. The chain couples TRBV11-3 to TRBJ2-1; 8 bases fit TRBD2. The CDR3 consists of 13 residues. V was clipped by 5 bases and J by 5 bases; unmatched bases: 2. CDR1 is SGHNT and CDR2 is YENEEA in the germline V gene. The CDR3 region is CASSRGLDNEQFF. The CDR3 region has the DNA TGTGCCAGCAGCCGGGGACTAGACAATGAGCAGTTCTTC. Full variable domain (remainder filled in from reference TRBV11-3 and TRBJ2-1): EAGVVQSPRYKIIEKKQPVAFWCNPISGHNTLYWYLQNLGQGPELLIRYENEEAVDDSQLPKDRFSAERLKGVDSTLKIQPAELGDSAVYLCASSRGLDNEQFFGPGTRLTVL.

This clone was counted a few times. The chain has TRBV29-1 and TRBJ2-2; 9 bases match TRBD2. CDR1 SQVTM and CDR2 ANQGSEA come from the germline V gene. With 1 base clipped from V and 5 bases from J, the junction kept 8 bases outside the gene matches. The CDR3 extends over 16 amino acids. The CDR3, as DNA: TGCAGCGTTGAAGTCTGGGGCGGGAGGGGGACCGGGGAGCTGTTTTTT. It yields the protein CSVEVWGGRGTGELFF.

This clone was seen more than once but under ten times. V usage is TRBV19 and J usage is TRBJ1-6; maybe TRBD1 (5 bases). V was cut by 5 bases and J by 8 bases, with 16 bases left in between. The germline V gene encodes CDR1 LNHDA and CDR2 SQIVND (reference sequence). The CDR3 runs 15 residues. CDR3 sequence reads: CASSYWGVEDSPLHF. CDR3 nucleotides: TGTGCCAGTAGTTACTGGGGGGTGGAGGATTCACCCCTCCACTTT.

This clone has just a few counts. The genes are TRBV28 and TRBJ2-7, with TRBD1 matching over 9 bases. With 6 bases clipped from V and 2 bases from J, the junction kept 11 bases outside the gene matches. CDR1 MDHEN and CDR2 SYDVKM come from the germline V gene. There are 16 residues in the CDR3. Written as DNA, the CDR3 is TGTGCCAGCAGGGCTTCAGTTGGGACAGGGCCCTACGAGCAGTACTTC. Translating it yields CASRASVGTGPYEQYF.

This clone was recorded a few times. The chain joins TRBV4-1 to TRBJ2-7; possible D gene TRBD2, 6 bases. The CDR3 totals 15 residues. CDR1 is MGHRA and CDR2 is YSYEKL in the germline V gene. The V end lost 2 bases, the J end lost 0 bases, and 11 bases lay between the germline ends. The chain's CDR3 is CASSQRLVSSYEQYF. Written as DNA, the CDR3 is TGCGCCAGCAGCCAAAGACTAGTTAGCTCCTACGAGCAGTACTTC.

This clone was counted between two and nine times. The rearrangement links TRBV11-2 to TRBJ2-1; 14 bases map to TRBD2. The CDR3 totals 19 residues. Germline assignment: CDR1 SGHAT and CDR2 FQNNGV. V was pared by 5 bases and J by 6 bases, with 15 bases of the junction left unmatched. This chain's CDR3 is CASSGGLAGETVRPNEQFF. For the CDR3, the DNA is TGTGCCAGCAGCGGGGGACTAGCGGGAGAAACGGTCAGACCCAATGAGCAGTTCTTC.

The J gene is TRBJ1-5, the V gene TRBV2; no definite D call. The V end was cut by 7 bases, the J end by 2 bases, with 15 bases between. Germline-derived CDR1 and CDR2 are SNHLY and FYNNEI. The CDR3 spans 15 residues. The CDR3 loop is CASNVGRGGNQPQHF. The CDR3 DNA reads TGTGCCAGCAATGTCGGACGGGGAGGCAATCAGCCCCAGCATTTT.

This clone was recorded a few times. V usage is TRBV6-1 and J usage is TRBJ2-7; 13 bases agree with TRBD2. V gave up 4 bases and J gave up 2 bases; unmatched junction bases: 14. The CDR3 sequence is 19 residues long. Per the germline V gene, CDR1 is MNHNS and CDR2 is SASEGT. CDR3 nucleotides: TGTGCCAGCAGTGCAGATCTCGGGACTAGCGGGAATTCCCCCTACGAGCAGTACTTC. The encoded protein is CASSADLGTSGNSPYEQYF.

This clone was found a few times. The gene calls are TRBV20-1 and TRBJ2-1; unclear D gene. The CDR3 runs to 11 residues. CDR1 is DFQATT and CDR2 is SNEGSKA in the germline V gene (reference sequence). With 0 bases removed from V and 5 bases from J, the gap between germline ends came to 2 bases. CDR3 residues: CSARDNNEQFF. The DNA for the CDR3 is TGCAGTGCTAGAGATAACAATGAGCAGTTCTTC.

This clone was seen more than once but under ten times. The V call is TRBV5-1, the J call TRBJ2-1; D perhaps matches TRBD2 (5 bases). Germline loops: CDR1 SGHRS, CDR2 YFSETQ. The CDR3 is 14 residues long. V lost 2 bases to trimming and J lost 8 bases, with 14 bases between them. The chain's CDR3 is CASSLGLAVYEQFF. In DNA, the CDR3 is TGCGCCAGCAGCTTAGGGCTAGCTGTCTATGAGCAGTTCTTC.